The clone carrying this T cell receptor beta chain was counted many times. The data were taken from a study of blood T cell repertoires in COVID-19. Study-level information: Specimens from acute and convalescent COVID-19 originated in the United States, Italy and Spain. The cDNA or gDNA used as material had been derived from T cells, B-cell-depleted T cells, or PBMCs.

Enrolled through a virtual design, the participants were between 18 and 89 years of age and came from some 25 US areas. Allocation to cohorts depended on clinical history reported by the participants. Only in-frame clones appear in the TCRdb table, and some are missing; sequencing was by immunoSEQ multiplex PCR. The table lists a few hundred thousand clones, approximately 80% of them singletons. The source of this sequence is a man aged 25-45 years with acute COVID-19. The sample was PBMCs or T cells enriched from blood (not recorded which).

The CDR3 protein is CATSRTSRDRGGNYGYTF. CDR3 in DNA: TGTGCCACCAGCAGGACCTCCCGGGACAGGGGAGGAAACTATGGCTACACCTTC. The J gene is TRBJ1-2, the V gene TRBV15; the match to TRBD1 covers 10 bases. The CDR3 length is 18 residues. Germline assignment: CDR1 LNHNV and CDR2 YYDKDF (reference sequence). The J segment lost 2 bases and the V segment lost 3 bases, leaving 12 bases of the junction unmatched.